Following are 4 T cell receptor beta chains from one sample sequenced in a study of CD8+CD57+ T cells in acquired aplastic anemia. CDR3 and TCR beta VDJ profiling relied on a genomic DNA template. TCRdb recomputed calls from the reads with MiXCR, one row per CDR3 protein. The data contain approximately 99,000 distinct CDR3 sequences, 51% of them singletons. Sequenced input: sorted CD4+, CD8+, or CD8+CD57+ T cells (not recorded which) from PBMCs. The receptor source for this set is a human donor in good health, serving as a control.

The genes are TRBV2 and TRBJ1-4; D call uncertain. V shed 2 bases and J shed 8 bases, with 12 bases lying between them. The CDR3 sequence is 14 residues long. Germline-derived CDR1 and CDR2 are SNHLY and FYNNEI. The CDR3 reads CASSESGHQEKLFF. Here the CDR3 DNA reads TGTGCCAGCAGTGAATCCGGGCATCAGGAAAAACTGTTTTTT.

The chain links TRBV5-6 to TRBJ1-1; 7 bases line up with TRBD1. CDR3 length equals 13 residues. The junction had 1 base not matched to a gene; V was cut back by 3 bases and J by 2 bases. Germline V gene lookup returns CDR1 SGHDT and CDR2 YYEEEE. Written as DNA, the CDR3 is TGTGCCAGCAGCTGGGACAGTAACACTGAAGCTTTCTTT. Protein product: CASSWDSNTEAFF.

This chain links TRBV7-9 with TRBJ2-7; D possibly uses TRBD1 or TRBD2 (7 bases each). Germline CDR1 and CDR2: SEHNR and FQNEAQ (reference sequence). This CDR3 is 14 amino acids long. V shed 5 bases and J shed 4 bases, with 15 bases lying between them. The CDR3, as DNA: TGTGCCAGCAGCCCAGGGGGGGCCGGTTACGAGCAGTACGTC. Translated, it gives CASSPGGAGYEQYV.

The chain recombines TRBV19 with TRBJ2-2; D is ambiguous. The CDR3 contains 14 residues. Germline V gene lookup returns CDR1 LNHDA and CDR2 SQIVND (reference sequence). V dropped 3 bases and J dropped 6 bases, with 11 bases sitting between them. The CDR3: CASSMMSYAGELFF. The CDR3 DNA follows: TGTGCCAGTAGTATGATGTCTTACGCCGGGGAGCTGTTTTTT.